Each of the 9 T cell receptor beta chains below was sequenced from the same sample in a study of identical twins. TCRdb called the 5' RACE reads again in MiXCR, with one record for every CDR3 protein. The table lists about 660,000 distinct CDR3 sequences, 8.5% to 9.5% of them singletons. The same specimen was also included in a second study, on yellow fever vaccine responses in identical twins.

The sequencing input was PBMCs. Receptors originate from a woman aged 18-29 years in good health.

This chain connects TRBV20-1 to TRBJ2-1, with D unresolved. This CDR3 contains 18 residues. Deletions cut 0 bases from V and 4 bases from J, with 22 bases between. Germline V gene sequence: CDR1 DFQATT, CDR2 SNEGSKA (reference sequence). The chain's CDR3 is CSARDNLAHLDRYNEQFF. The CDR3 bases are TGCAGTGCTAGAGATAATTTGGCACATCTCGACCGGTACAATGAGCAGTTCTTC.

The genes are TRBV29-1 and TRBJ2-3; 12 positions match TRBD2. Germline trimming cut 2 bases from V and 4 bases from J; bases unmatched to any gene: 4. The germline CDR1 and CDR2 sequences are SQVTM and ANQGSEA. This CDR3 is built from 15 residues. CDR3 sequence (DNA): TGCAGCGTTGAACTAGCGGGGGGGCCCCCAGATACGCAGTATTTT. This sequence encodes CSVELAGGPPDTQYF.

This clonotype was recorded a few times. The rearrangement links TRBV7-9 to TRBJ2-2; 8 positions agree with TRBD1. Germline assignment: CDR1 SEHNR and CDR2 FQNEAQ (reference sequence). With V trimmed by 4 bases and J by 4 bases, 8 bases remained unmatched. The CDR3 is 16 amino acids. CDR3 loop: CASSSPDRGLTGELFF. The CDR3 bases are TGTGCCAGCAGCTCTCCTGACAGGGGCCTCACCGGGGAGCTGTTTTTT. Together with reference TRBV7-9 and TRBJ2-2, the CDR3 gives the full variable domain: DTGVSQNPRHKITKRGQNVTFRCDPISEHNRLYWYRQTLGQGPEFLTYFQNEAQLEKSRLLSDRFSAERPKGSFSTLEIQRTEQGDSAMYLCASSSPDRGLTGELFFGEGSRLTVL.

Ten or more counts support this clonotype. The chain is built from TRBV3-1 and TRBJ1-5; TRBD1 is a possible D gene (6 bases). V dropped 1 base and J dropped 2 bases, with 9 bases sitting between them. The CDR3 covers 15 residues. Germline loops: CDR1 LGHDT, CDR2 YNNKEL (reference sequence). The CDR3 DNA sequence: TGTGCCAGCAGCCAAGGACAGGTCGGCAATCAGCCCCAGCATTTT. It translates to CASSQGQVGNQPQHF.

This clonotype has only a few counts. The CDR3 sequence is CASRHGTVNTEAFF. The CDR3 bases are TGTGCCAGCAGGCATGGGACAGTCAACACTGAAGCTTTCTTT. The V and J genes are TRBV27 and TRBJ1-1, with 7 bases lining up with TRBD1. V shed 6 bases and J 2 bases; nucleotides not matched to a gene: 6. The V gene's germline CDR1 is MNHEY and CDR2 SMNVEV (reference sequence). This CDR3 has 14 residues.

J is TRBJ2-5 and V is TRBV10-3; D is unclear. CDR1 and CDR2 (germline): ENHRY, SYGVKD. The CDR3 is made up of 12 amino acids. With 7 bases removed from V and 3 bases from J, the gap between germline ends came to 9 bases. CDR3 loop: CAINHRKETQYF. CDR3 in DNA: TGTGCCATCAACCACAGAAAAGAGACCCAGTACTTC.

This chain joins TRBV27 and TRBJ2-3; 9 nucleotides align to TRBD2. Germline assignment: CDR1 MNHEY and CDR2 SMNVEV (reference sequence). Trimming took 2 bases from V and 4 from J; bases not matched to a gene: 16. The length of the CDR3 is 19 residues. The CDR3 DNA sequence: TGTGCCAGCAGTTTACTTCCGGGACTAGCAGCTCCCGTCGCAGATACGCAGTATTTT. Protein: CASSLLPGLAAPVADTQYF.

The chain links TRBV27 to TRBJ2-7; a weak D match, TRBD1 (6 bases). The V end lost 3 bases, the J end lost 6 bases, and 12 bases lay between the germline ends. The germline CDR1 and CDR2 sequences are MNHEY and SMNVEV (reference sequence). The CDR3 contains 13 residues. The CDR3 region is CASSFQGNSEQYF. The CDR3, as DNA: TGTGCCAGCAGTTTCCAGGGGAACAGCGAGCAGTACTTC.

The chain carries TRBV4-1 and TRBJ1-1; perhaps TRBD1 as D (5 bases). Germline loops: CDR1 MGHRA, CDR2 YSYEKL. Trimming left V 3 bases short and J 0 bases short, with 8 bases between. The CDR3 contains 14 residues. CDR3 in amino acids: CASSQGVMNTEAFF. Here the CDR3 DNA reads TGCGCCAGCAGCCAGGGGGTCATGAACACTGAAGCTTTCTTT.